This T cell receptor (beta chain) was sequenced for a study of Graves' ophthalmopathy and Graves' hyperthyroidism (dated by TCRdb to the late 2010s). Broadly, across the study: Peripheral blood was collected at initial diagnosis, before any treatment. To tell Graves' ophthalmopathy apart from Graves' hyperthyroidism, and to predict which patients would progress to ophthalmopathy, the study relied on TCR beta repertoire signatures. In total, 135 blood samples were TCR-sequenced: roughly 45 ophthalmopathy, some 75 hyperthyroidism and about 17 hyperthyroidism-to-ophthalmopathy patients. To explore V-J signatures that distinguish ophthalmopathy from hyperthyroidism, a discovery set of 100 patients was enrolled, made up of some 41 with ophthalmopathy and around 57 with stable hyperthyroidism. An independent validation cohort was composed of approximately 18 hyperthyroidism patients and around 16 patients who later progressed from hyperthyroidism to ophthalmopathy. In roughly 6 hyperthyroidism patients, the T-cell repertoires found in thyroid tissue were compared with those found in blood. Following sample collection, hyperthyroidism patients were given methimazole at a starting dose of 30 mg daily, and ophthalmopathy patients were given high-dose intravenous methylprednisolone.

The germline V gene gives CDR1 as SGHAT and CDR2 as FQNNGV. Compared with germline, V lacks 5 bases and J lacks 7 bases; bases without a gene match: 6. Including the terminal cysteine and phenylalanine, the CDR3 comprises 13 residues. Of all the DNA, just the CDR3 is kept, 39 bases in frame from base 1. This clonotype occurred once. Which antigen it targets is not known. The record has no base qualities; no much larger clone is one base away. One read alone provides weak support. TCR beta CDR3 regions were amplified from RNA transcripts for repertoire sequencing. A first-round RT-PCR used HTBI primers with the Qiagen OneStep RT-PCR kit, followed by a second-round multiplex PCR, size selection and purification. Sequencing of the libraries was carried out on an Illumina HiSeq2000 in paired-end mode with 100 bp reads. As for the authors' bioinformatics: SOAPnuke was used to process the reads, removing any read that contained adapters or uncalled bases, had a mean Phred below 15, or lacked an exact match to the constant primer or identifier. COPE v1.2.5 was used to merge the high-quality paired reads. Each unique nucleotide sequence was defined as a clonotype, and clonotypes were aligned to IMGT TRB V, D and J references with MiTCR v1.1. The analysis was limited to V-J combinations with a frequency above 0.0001, which together covered 99% to 99.2% of the repertoires. For each V-J combination, a TCR clonal expansion and chaos score was defined as F50 clonal expansion divided by the chaos observed in the TCRdist matrix. Welch's t-statistics and random forest were used to reduce the features to approximately 13 V-J combinations, which were then used as input to a naive Bayes classifier. The Morisita-Horn index was used to measure how similar the thyroid and blood repertoires were. The public sequencing data were trimmed at Q25 with fastp and processed into clonotypes with MiXCR by TCRdb, which kept only in-frame beta chains. Identical CDR3 proteins give one entry, which carries the most common genes and DNA. In this record, the V and J calls reflect TCRdb's handling and not the investigators' own analysis. The sample includes about 740,000 distinct CDR3 sequences, with roughly two fifths observed a single time. 44% of the sample rests with the top ten.

General findings and caveats noted by the study authors: In validation, the model predicted ophthalmopathy progression with 55% to 71% sensitivity and 72% to 80% specificity; approximately 12 predicted patients were CT-confirmed with GO in a median of approximately six months. In cross-validation, the 13-signature model distinguished ophthalmopathy from stable hyperthyroidism with less than 90% sensitivity and about 81% specificity, while in the test set the corresponding values were about 80% and 75%. No statistical method was used to set the sample size in advance, and the investigators knew which group each participant was assigned to. Most of the expanded thyroid clonotypes with a frequency above 0.001 were also detected in blood, and it was suggested that the thyroid immune response may be reflected by blood repertoires.

Patients with ophthalmopathy had moderately to severely active disease, with a Clinical Activity Score of 3 or more, a NOSPECS grade of 4 or more, and a disease duration of less than 3 months. Patients with other autoimmune diseases, uncontrolled infections, pregnancy or lactation were excluded from the study. Clinical symptoms, serum thyroxine, TRAb, thyroid ultrasound and orbital computed tomography formed the basis of the diagnosis. Using Ficoll-Paque density gradient centrifugation, PBMCs were isolated from roughly 9.2 ml of fresh peripheral blood. Total RNA was extracted using Trizol reagent, and RNA quality was checked on an Agilent 2100 Bioanalyzer.

This chain is built from TRBV11-2 and TRBJ1-1, with TRBD1 matching 8 junction bases. Material: peripheral blood. This clonotype was obtained from an adult man with Graves' ophthalmopathy. The sequence in DNA is TGTGCCAGCAGCCCAGAGGGACAGGATGAAGCTTTCTTT. Its protein product is CASSPEGQDEAFF.